Listed below are T cell receptor beta chains from one sample, sequenced in a study of T cell repertoires in cytomegalovirus infection. For these receptors, no antigen is known. TCRdb fed the reads into MiXCR, producing one record per CDR3 protein. The sample carries 650,000 to 900,000 distinct CDR3 sequences, about 30% recorded once. Sequenced here: cultured CD8+ T cells from PBMCs, sampled from culture after CMV antigen stimulation. The receptors stem from a human donor in good health (CMV status not recorded). Some clones in this sample may be carry-over from other donors' samples. The CDR3 runs from the conserved cysteine through the conserved F or W. A D gene is named only where the DNA matches it firmly. Size tells how often a clone was seen (once, few, many) or the class of an expanded clone, and some rows leave it out.

d_call	j_call	clone_size	v_call	cdr3_aa	cdr3_nt
.	TRBJ2-7	.	TRBV20-1	CSALTLHSYEQYF	TGCAGTGCTTTGACGTTACACTCCTACGAGCAGTACTTC
.	TRBJ2-2	few	TRBV7-6	CASSLEGIPTGELFF	TGTGCCAGCAGCTTAGAAGGGATCCCCACCGGGGAGCTGTTTTTT
.	TRBJ2-1	.	TRBV27	CASSSYELADEQFF	TGTGCCAGCAGTTCCTACGAACTCGCGGATGAGCAGTTCTTC
TRBD1	TRBJ2-1	many	TRBV11-2	CASSFGTGGHNEQFF	TGTGCCAGCAGCTTTGGGACAGGGGGGCACAATGAGCAGTTCTTC
.	TRBJ2-7	.	TRBV5-1	CASSLGHGSYEQYF	TGCGCCAGCAGCTTGGGACACGGCTCCTACGAGCAGTACTTC
.	TRBJ2-4	.	TRBV4-1	CASSQTALAKNIQYF	TGCGCCAGCAGCCAAACAGCCCTAGCCAAAAACATTCAGTACTTC
.	TRBJ1-4	many	TRBV7-8	CASSLSAGGGPETNEKLFF	TGTGCCAGCAGCCTCTCCGCTGGGGGGGGGCCGGAAACTAATGAAAAACTGTTTTTT
.	TRBJ1-5	many	TRBV7-9	CASSIDRNQPQHF	TGTGCCAGCAGCATAGACAGGAATCAGCCCCAGCATTTT
.	TRBJ2-5	few	TRBV6-5	CASRTLGPSAETQYF	TGTGCCAGCAGAACCCTGGGGCCCTCTGCGGAGACCCAGTACTTC
.	TRBJ2-3	.	TRBV7-8	CASSLYWDASTDTQYF	TGTGCCAGCAGCTTATATTGGGACGCTAGCACAGATACGCAGTATTTT
.	TRBJ1-4	.	TRBV27	CANSATNEKLFF	TGTGCCAACAGTGCAACTAATGAAAAACTGTTTTTT
.	TRBJ1-1	few	TRBV19	CASSPSWAGSSAEAFF	TGTGCCAGTAGCCCATCTTGGGCCGGGTCTAGTGCTGAAGCTTTCTTT
.	TRBJ2-3	many	TRBV7-9	CASSPRDDTDTQYF	TGTGCCAGCAGCCCCAGGGACGACACAGATACGCAGTATTTT
.	TRBJ1-1	few	TRBV5-1	CASSAPTGGTEAFF	TGCGCCAGCAGCGCTCCGACAGGCGGCACTGAAGCTTTCTTT